The clone carrying this T cell receptor (beta chain) was picked up a small number of times. Its antigen is not known. The data were obtained in a study of response to subunit inactivated influenza vaccine. Germline CDR1 reads SGHDT; CDR2 reads YYEEEE. V lost 1 base, J lost 8 bases, and 12 bases lay in between. The CDR3 is 14 residues long. TCRdb ran MiXCR on the RT-PCR reads and lists one entry per CDR3 protein. Of about 800,000 distinct CDR3 sequences detected, 21% appear once; the ten largest clones hold approximately 10%. Study results and limitations: The authors suggested that few new T cells are recruited per seasonal influenza vaccination.

The receptor comes from a man aged 45-65 years who received an inactivated influenza vaccine. Sequences were derived from PBMCs from blood, sampled roughly 5 days after vaccination. The chain uses TRBV5-6 and TRBJ1-4; unclear D gene. CDR3 in DNA: TGTGCCAGCAGCTTGCCCGCGAGGTCGGAAAAACTGTTTTTT. Protein product: CASSLPARSEKLFF.